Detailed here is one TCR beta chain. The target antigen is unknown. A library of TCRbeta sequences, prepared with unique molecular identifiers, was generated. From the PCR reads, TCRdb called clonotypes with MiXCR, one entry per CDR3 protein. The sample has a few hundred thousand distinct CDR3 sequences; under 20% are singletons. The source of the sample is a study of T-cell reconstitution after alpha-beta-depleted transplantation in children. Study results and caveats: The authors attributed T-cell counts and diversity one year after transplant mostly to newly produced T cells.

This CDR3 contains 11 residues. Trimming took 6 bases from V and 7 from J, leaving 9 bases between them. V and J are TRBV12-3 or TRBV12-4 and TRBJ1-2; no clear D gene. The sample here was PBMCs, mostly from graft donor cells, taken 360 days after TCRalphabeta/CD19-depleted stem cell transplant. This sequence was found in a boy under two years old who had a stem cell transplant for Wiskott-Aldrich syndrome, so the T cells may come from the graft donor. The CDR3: CASSRTRGYTF. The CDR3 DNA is TGTGCCAGCAGCCGCACTCGTGGCTACACCTTC.